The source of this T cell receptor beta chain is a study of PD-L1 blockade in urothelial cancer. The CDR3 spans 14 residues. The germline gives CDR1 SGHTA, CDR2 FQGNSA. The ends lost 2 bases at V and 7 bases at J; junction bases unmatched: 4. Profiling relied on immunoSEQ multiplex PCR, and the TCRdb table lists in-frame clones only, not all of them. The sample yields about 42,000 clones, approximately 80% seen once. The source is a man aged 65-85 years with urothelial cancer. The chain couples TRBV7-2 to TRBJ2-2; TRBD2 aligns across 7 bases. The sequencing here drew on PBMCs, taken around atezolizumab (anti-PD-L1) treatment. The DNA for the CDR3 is TGTGCCAGCAGCTTAAGCGGGAAGGACGGGGAGCTGTTTTTT. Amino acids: CASSLSGKDGELFF.